This T cell receptor (beta chain) stems from a study of CXCR3-negative and CXCR3-positive naive CD8 T cells. In regard to this clonotype: Antigen: not known.

The CDR3 loop spans 13 amino acids. The germline V gene encodes CDR1 LGHDT and CDR2 YNNKEL (reference sequence). Overall study results and limits: Naive cells that were CXCR3-positive had more hydrophobic TRB CDR3s (compared with CXCR3-negative naive cells).

Preparation of TRB cDNA libraries relied on 5' RACE carrying UMI labels. With the 5' RACE reads reprocessed, TCRdb shows one record per CDR3 protein and no DNA. Its clone listing holds about 140,000 distinct CDR3 sequences. Using triplicate sorts, 300,000 cells were collected each time from every CD8+ T cell subset. Naive CD8+ T cells had a CD45RO-CCR7+CD27+CD95- phenotype. The clonotype comes from a human donor in good health. Some clones in this sample may be carry-over from other donors' samples. The chain uses TRBV3-1 and TRBJ2-7. The sequenced material came from naive CXCR3+ CD8+ T cells from blood. Described subset: CD45RO-CCR7+CD27+CD95- naive CD8+ T cells expressing CXCR3 (TNR3+). CDR3 protein: CASSQNFSYEQYF.